Shown below are 28 T cell receptor beta chains from a single sample sequenced in a study of tumor and adjacent non-tumor tissue in lung cancer. This sample's RNA came from whole unsorted tissue. The library came from three nested PCR rounds adapted from ARM-PCR protocols. TCRdb processed the multiplex PCR reads anew with MiXCR; each CDR3 protein has one entry. This repertoire shows under 150,000 distinct CDR3 sequences, over 65% found once; its top ten account for around 13%. Material for sequencing was lung tumor tissue. The receptors here all came from a man aged 25 to 45 with non-small cell lung cancer.

This clonotype was observed once. A read error may produce the germline difference seen at one junction end. The rearrangement links TRBV11-3 to TRBJ1-1; D call uncertain. This CDR3 is 13 amino acids long. CDR1 and CDR2 from the germline V gene are SGHNT and YENEEA. The CDR3 nucleotides are TGTGCCAGCAGCCTACCTGCAAGGACTGAGGCTTTCTTT. Translation gives CASSLPARTEAFF.

As concerns this clonotype: A read error may explain this, as a much larger clone is one base away. CDR3 nucleotides: TGTGCTAGTGGTCCCGCGGGGGGGCGGGCAGATACGCAGTATTTT. Its protein is CASGPAGGRADTQYF. The V call is TRBV12-5, the J call TRBJ2-3; 9 nucleotides match TRBD2. This CDR3 has 15 residues. Trimming cost V 5 bases and J 4 bases; bases outside gene matches: 7. Germline CDR1 and CDR2: LGHNT and FRNRAP.

On this clonotype: A much more abundant neighbour one base away suggests this may be a read error. The CDR3 loop is CSAWLLAESTDTQYF. The CDR3 DNA is TGCAGTGCTTGGCTCCTAGCGGAAAGCACAGATACGCAGTATTTT. The J gene is TRBJ2-3, the V gene TRBV20-1; 7 nucleotides line up with TRBD2. The CDR3 covers 15 residues. Germline assignment: CDR1 DFQATT and CDR2 SNEGSKA (reference sequence). The trim removed 5 bases at V and 0 bases at J, leaving 8 bases unmatched.

This clonotype was detected many times. This sequence joins TRBV11-2 and TRBJ2-2; no reliable D call. In germline, CDR1 is SGHAT, CDR2 FQNNGV. This CDR3 comprises 16 residues. V was pared by 5 bases and J by 2 bases, with 15 bases between. The CDR3 protein is CASSPLWAGNTGELFF. Written as DNA, the CDR3 is TGTGCCAGCAGCCCCCTCTGGGCAGGCAACACCGGGGAGCTGTTTTTT.

This chain connects TRBV4-3 to TRBJ2-3, with TRBD2 matching 9 bases. J gave up 6 bases and V 0 bases, and 10 bases lay outside the gene matches. CDR3 length: 17 amino acids. The V gene's germline CDR1 is LGHNA and CDR2 YSLEER. The CDR3 region has the DNA TGCGCCAGCAGCCAAGATGGCGCGGGGGGGGCGAGTGATACGCAGTATTTT. This sequence encodes CASSQDGAGGASDTQYF.

With regard to this clonotype: This may come from a read error, since a much larger clone is one base off. This chain joins TRBV20-1 and TRBJ2-1; 12 bases agree with TRBD2. Germline CDR1 reads DFQATT; CDR2 reads SNEGSKA (reference sequence). V dropped 7 bases and J dropped 5; count of bases not matched to a gene: 12. This CDR3 is built from 16 residues. DNA of the CDR3: TGCAGTGTGCCAATCGGACTAGCGGGAAAGGACAATGAGCAGTTCTTC. Translated: CSVPIGLAGKDNEQFF.

With regard to this clonotype: This may be a read error, as it is one base from a much larger clone. The chain recombines TRBV20-1 with TRBJ1-1, with 7 bases that match TRBD1. This CDR3 is built from 13 residues. CDR1 is DFQATT, CDR2 SNEGSKA, per germline (reference sequence). Here the CDR3 reads CIAPPTGYTEAFF. Written as DNA, the CDR3 is TGCATTGCGCCCCCGACAGGGTACACTGAAGCTTTCTTT.

About this clonotype itself: A read error may account for a junction end that differs from germline. The chain recombines TRBV29-1 with TRBJ2-6, with a weak D call TRBD2 (6 bases). The germline CDR1 and CDR2 sequences are SQVTM and ANQGSEA. This CDR3 comprises 14 residues. CDR3 DNA sequence: TGCAACGTTGGGGGAGGCTCTGGGACCAACGTCCTGACTTTC. This gives the protein CNVGGGSGTNVLTF.

This clonotype showed up just once. Since a much larger clone is just one base distant, this may be a read error. The chain carries TRBV6-2 or TRBV6-3 and TRBJ2-5, with D maybe TRBD2 (5 bases). The V gene lost 6 bases and the J gene lost 1 base, with 18 bases spanning the gap. CDR1 is MNHEY and CDR2 is SVGEGT in the germline V gene. This CDR3 contains 16 residues. CDR3 protein: CASSPHTGITQETQYF. The CDR3 DNA is TGTGCCAGCAGCCCCCATACGGGGATCACCCAAGAGACCCAGTACTTC.

As for this clonotype: The conserved final phenylalanine or tryptophan is absent from the CDR3, which likely points to a read error. This chain connects TRBV11-2 to TRBJ1-2; 12 bases map to TRBD1. J lost 8 bases, V lost 2 bases, and 6 bases had no gene match. In germline, CDR1 is SGHAT, CDR2 FQNNGV. This CDR3 contains 15 residues. The CDR3 region is CASSLNPGQGAGYTS. The DNA for the CDR3 is TGTGCCAGCAGCTTAAATCCGGGACAGGGGGCGGGCTACACCTCC.

The chain carries TRBV4-1 and TRBJ2-7; D is unresolved. The germline CDR1 and CDR2 sequences are MGHRA and YSYEKL. This CDR3 is 15 amino acids long. Trimming cost V 4 bases and J 0 bases, with 13 bases left between them. CDR3 nucleotides: TGCGCCAGCAGCCGAAGGACCTTCGGCTCCTACGAGCAGTACTTC. Translation: CASSRRTFGSYEQYF.

DNA of the CDR3: TGCGCCAGCAGCCAAGGGGGCGGCCCACCGCTGTTTTTT. This encodes CASSQGGGPPLFF. This rearrangement joins TRBV4-3 to TRBJ2-2, with D tentatively TRBD1 (5 bases). V lost 1 base to trimming and J lost 13 bases, with 13 bases between them. The CDR3 length is 13 residues. Germline assignment: CDR1 LGHNA and CDR2 YSLEER.

Worth noting for this clonotype: Being one base from a much bigger clone, this may be a read error. The chain uses TRBV6-5 and TRBJ2-5; 8 bases match TRBD2. CDR1 MNHEY and CDR2 SVGAGI come from the germline V gene. The CDR3 is made up of 14 amino acids. In DNA, the CDR3 is TGTGCCAGCAGCGGGGGGGGGGCTCAAGGGACCCAGTACTTC. Translation: CASSGGGAQGTQYF.

The table lists this clonotype with a few counts. V is TRBV6-5 and J is TRBJ2-2; D possibly corresponds to TRBD2 (6 bases). Germline-derived CDR1 and CDR2 are MNHEY and SVGAGI. CDR3 length: 15 residues. V shed 5 bases and J shed 5 bases, with 15 bases lying between them. For the CDR3, the DNA is TGTGCCAGCAGTCCTAGCGTGAGCGGGACCGGGGAGCTGTTTTTT. Residues: CASSPSVSGTGELFF.

The table lists this clonotype with many counts. The rearrangement uses TRBV12-3 or TRBV12-4 and TRBJ1-6; 7 nucleotides align to TRBD1. The CDR3 totals 14 residues. Unmatched junction bases numbered 5, after V lost 6 bases and J lost 6 bases. The CDR3 loop reads CASRPGQINSPLHF. In DNA form, the CDR3 reads TGTGCCAGCAGACCGGGACAGATTAATTCACCCCTCCACTTT.

The chain has TRBV29-1 and TRBJ2-2, with 8 positions matching TRBD2. Germline V lookup: CDR1 SQVTM, CDR2 ANQGSEA. The CDR3 runs to 13 residues. V was pared by 4 bases and J by 10 bases, with 8 bases of the junction left unmatched. In DNA, the CDR3 is TGCAGCGTTGGTAGCGGGGCCGGCGTGGAGCTGTTTTTT. This encodes CSVGSGAGVELFF.

About this clonotype: The junction departs from germline at one end; a sequencing error may be responsible. The chain has TRBV6-5 and TRBJ2-6; D may be TRBD1 (5 bases). This CDR3 is built from 14 residues. Per the germline V gene, CDR1 is MNHEY and CDR2 is SVGAGI. CDR3 region: CASSYVSGANILTF. As DNA, the CDR3 is TGTGCCAGCAGTTACGTCTCTGGGGCCAACATCCTGACTTTT.

Worth noting for this clonotype: This may arise from a read error, as a much more abundant clone is one base away. The rearrangement joins TRBV6-2 or TRBV6-3 to TRBJ1-1; D call uncertain. V was clipped by 2 bases and J by 9 bases, with 16 bases between them. The CDR3 extends over 14 amino acids. Germline loops: CDR1 MNHEY, CDR2 SVGEGT. The CDR3 loop is CASSYLMVRPKAFF. The CDR3 nucleotides read TGTGCCAGCAGTTACCTCATGGTTCGACCTAAAGCTTTCTTT.

The chain links TRBV4-3 to TRBJ1-1; D may be TRBD1 (6 bases). The CDR3 totals 16 residues. The germline CDR1 and CDR2 sequences are LGHNA and YSLEER. Between the trimmed V and J ends, which lost 2 bases and 1 base, there was a span of 14 bases. For the CDR3, the DNA is TGCGCCAGCAGCCAACTTATACCGGGACAGAACACTGAAGCTTTCTTT. Translating gives CASSQLIPGQNTEAFF.

Concerning this clonotype: Mismatch with germline at one junction end may stem from a read error. The CDR3 loop reads CASSLGYGANVVTF. The DNA of the CDR3 is TGCGCCAGCAGCTTGGGCTATGGGGCTAACGTCGTGACTTTC. The chain joins TRBV5-1 to TRBJ2-6, with a tentative D call TRBD1 (5 bases). Germline V gene lookup returns CDR1 SGHRS and CDR2 YFSETQ. This CDR3 contains 14 residues.

There are many counts of this clonotype. The chain uses TRBV11-2 and TRBJ1-6; D is ambiguous. CDR1 SGHAT and CDR2 FQNNGV come from the germline V gene. The CDR3 runs 14 residues. V was trimmed by 4 bases and J by 10 bases, leaving 14 bases between them. The CDR3, as DNA: TGTGCCAGCAGCTCTAGACCGGGTGTCTCACCCCTCCACTTT. Translating gives CASSSRPGVSPLHF.

This clonotype has ten or more counts. The chain has TRBV5-4 and TRBJ1-1, with TRBD1 identical over 8 bases. Germline-derived CDR1 and CDR2 are SGHNT and YYREEE (reference sequence). The length of the CDR3 is 14 residues. Trimming cost V 0 bases and J 5 bases; bases outside gene matches: 3. CDR3 sequence reads: CASSLGTGITEAFF. The CDR3 region has the DNA TGTGCCAGCAGCTTGGGGACAGGGATTACTGAAGCTTTCTTT.

The V gene is TRBV4-2, the J gene TRBJ2-1; perhaps TRBD1 as D (8 bases). The CDR3 length is 15 residues. With 4 bases removed from V and 5 bases from J, the gap between germline ends came to 15 bases. The germline gives CDR1 LGHNA, CDR2 YNFKEQ. Written as DNA, the CDR3 is TGTGCCAGCAGCCTTCGCACAGGGGGGGACAATGAGCAGTTCTTC. Its translation is CASSLRTGGDNEQFF.

In regard to this clonotype: It may be a read error: a sequence one base away is much more abundant. This chain links TRBV4-2 with TRBJ2-7; 7 bases are shared with TRBD2. There are 17 residues in the CDR3. Trimming cost V 1 base and J 1 base; bases outside gene matches: 10. Germline V gives CDR1 LGHNA, CDR2 YNFKEQ. The CDR3 coding sequence is TGTGCCAGCAGCCAAGGCCTCCCTAGCGGAGATTCCTACGAGCAGTACTTC. It specifies CASSQGLPSGDSYEQYF.

Points on this clonotype: A much larger clone sits a single nucleotide away, making a read error possible. This chain uses TRBV13 with TRBJ2-3; TRBD2 is a possible D gene (6 bases). Trimming left V 6 bases short and J 4 bases short, with 17 bases between. From germline, CDR1 is PRHDT and CDR2 FYEKMQ (reference sequence). This CDR3 has 15 residues. The CDR3 protein is CASSWDSQTADTQYF. The CDR3 DNA sequence: TGTGCCAGCAGTTGGGACTCACAGACGGCAGATACGCAGTATTTT. Full variable domain (outside the CDR3, taken from reference TRBV13 and TRBJ2-3): AAGVIQSPRHLIKEKRETATLKCYPIPRHDTVYWYQQGPGQDPQFLISFYEKMQSDKGSIPDRFSAQQFSDYHSELNMSSLELGDSALYFCASSWDSQTADTQYFGPGTRLTVL.

The J gene is TRBJ2-2, the V gene TRBV7-8; TRBD2 is a possible D gene (5 bases). V was cut by 5 bases and J by 4 bases, with 14 bases left in between. Per the germline V gene, CDR1 is SGHVS and CDR2 is FQNEAQ. This CDR3 spans 15 amino acids. The CDR3 DNA is TGTGCCAGCAGCCTATTCGGGGTCGGCACCGGGGAGCTGTTTTTT. Amino acids: CASSLFGVGTGELFF.

With respect to this clonotype: Relative to the germline gene, one junction end is altered; a read error may explain this. The rearrangement uses TRBV6-2 or TRBV6-3 and TRBJ2-4; D assignment may be TRBD1 or TRBD2 (5 bases each). CDR3 length: 15 amino acids. In germline, CDR1 is MNHEY, CDR2 SVGEGT. As DNA, the CDR3 is TGTACCAGCAGCCCGTCCCGGGGCCTTAAAAACATTCAGTACTTC. Translation: CTSSPSRGLKNIQYF.

The chain employs TRBV11-2 and TRBJ1-1; 9 nucleotides agree with TRBD1. The CDR3 covers 17 residues. Germline V lookup: CDR1 SGHAT, CDR2 FQNNGV. V dropped 5 bases and J dropped 5; count of bases not matched to a gene: 15. As DNA, the CDR3 is TGTGCCAGCAGCCCGGACAGGGGAGCGATTCGGAATACTGAAGCTTTCTTT. Residues: CASSPDRGAIRNTEAFF.